This TCR beta chain was sequenced in a study of T cells in Graves' hyperthyroidism and ophthalmopathy. Turning to the study itself: Peripheral blood collection took place at initial diagnosis, before any treatment.

RNA transcripts gave rise to amplified TCR beta CDR3 regions. In the first-round RT-PCR of the TCR CDR3, the HTBI primer set was used. TCRdb ran MiXCR on the multiplex PCR reads and lists one entry per CDR3 protein. The repertoire has hundreds of thousands of distinct CDR3 sequences, around 15% of them found once; the top ten carry around 27%. Out of roughly 9.1 ml of fresh peripheral blood came the PBMCs. This CDR3 region has 18 residues. Germline-derived CDR1 and CDR2 are LNHDA and SQIVND (reference sequence). Trimming stripped 3 bases from V and 0 bases from J, with 18 bases between. This clonotype was observed a handful of times.

Sequences were obtained from blood. The clonotype originates from a man between 45 and 60 years old with Graves' ophthalmopathy. This sequence joins TRBV19 and TRBJ2-1; the D gene is possibly TRBD2 (5 bases). The CDR3 DNA reads as TGTGCCAGTAGTATCCCCCCTCCGAGCGGTTTCTCCTACAATGAGCAGTTCTTC. It translates to CASSIPPPSGFSYNEQFF.